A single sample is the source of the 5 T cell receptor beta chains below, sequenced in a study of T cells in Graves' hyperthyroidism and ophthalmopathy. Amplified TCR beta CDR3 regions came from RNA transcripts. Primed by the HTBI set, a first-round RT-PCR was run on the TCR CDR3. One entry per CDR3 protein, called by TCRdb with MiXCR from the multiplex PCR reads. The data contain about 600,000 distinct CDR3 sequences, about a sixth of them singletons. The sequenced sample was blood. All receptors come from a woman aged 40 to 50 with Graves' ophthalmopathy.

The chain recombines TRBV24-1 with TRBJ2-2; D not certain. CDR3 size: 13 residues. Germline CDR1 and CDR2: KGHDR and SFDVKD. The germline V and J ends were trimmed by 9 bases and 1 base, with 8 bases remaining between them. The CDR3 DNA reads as TGTGCCACCCAGACGGAGAACACCGGGGAGCTGTTTTTT. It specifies CATQTENTGELFF.

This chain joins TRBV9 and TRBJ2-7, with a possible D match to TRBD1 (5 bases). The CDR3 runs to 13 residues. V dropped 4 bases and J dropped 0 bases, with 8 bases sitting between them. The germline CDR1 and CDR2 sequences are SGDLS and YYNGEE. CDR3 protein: CASSRGHSYEQYF. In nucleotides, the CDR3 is TGTGCCAGCAGCAGAGGACACTCCTACGAGCAGTACTTC.

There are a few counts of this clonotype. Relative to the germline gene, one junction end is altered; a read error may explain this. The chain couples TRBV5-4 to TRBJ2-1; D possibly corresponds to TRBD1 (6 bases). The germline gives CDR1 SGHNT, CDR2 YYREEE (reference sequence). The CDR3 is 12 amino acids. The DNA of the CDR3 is TGTGCCAGCAGCTTGCGGGACAAAGAGCAGTTCTTC. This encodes CASSLRDKEQFF. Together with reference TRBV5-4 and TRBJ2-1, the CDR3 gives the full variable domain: ETGVTQSPTHLIKTRGQQVTLRCSSQSGHNTVSWYQQALGQGPQFIFQYYREEENGRGNFPPRFSGLQFPNYSSELNVNALELDDSALYLCASSLRDKEQFFGPGTRLTVL.

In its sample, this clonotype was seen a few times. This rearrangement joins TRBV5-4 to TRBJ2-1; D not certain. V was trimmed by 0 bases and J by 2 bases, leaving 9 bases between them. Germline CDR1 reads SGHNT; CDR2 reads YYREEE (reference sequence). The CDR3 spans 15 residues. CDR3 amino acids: CASSLDRSAYNEQFF. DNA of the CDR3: TGTGCCAGCAGCTTGGACCGATCAGCCTACAATGAGCAGTTCTTC.

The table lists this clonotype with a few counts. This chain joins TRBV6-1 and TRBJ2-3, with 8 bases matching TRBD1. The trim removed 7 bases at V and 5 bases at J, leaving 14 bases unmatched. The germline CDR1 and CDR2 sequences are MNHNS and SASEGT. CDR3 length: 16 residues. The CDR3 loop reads CASTNKQGADGDTQYF. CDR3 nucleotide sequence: TGTGCCAGCACCAACAAGCAGGGGGCAGATGGAGATACGCAGTATTTT.